One T cell receptor (beta chain) is described in this entry. Its antigen is currently unknown. V was clipped by 1 base and J by 9 bases, with 16 bases between them. CDR1 and CDR2 from the germline V gene are SGHVS and FNYEAQ. This CDR3 is built from 15 residues. This specimen belongs to a study of cytomegalovirus exposure and HLA in healthy donors. The PCR contained 60 Vbeta and 13 Jbeta primers. Here immunoSEQ multiplex PCR was the method, and the copy in TCRdb shows in-frame clones only, minus some. The sample has approximately 90,000 clones, 70% seen once. General study findings and limits: Researchers reported in a later analysis that a missense DCLRE1C variant was tied to TCR beta V- and J-gene trimming. An assumption of roughly uniform sequencing depth across donors underlay the presence/absence analyses. A list of approximately 160 TCR beta chains associated with cytomegalovirus was given.

The rearrangement links TRBV7-6 to TRBJ1-5, with D unclear. The clonotype comes from a woman aged 45-59 years in good health and CMV-seropositive. The sequencing input was PBMCs. The CDR3 protein is CASSLDSRLDWPQHF. The CDR3 DNA follows: TGTGCCAGCAGCTTAGACAGCCGTCTGGATTGGCCCCAGCATTTT.